A selection of T cell receptor beta chains follows, all from one sample in a study of OX40 agonist ivuxolimab in advanced cancers. The protocol was immunoSEQ multiplex PCR, while the TCRdb copy is restricted to in-frame clones and leaves out a portion. Of more than 55,000 clones in the sample, 70% to 90% were seen once. Here the sequenced sample was CD4+ or CD8+ T cells sorted from blood, taken in a trial of the OX40 agonist ivuxolimab. These receptor sequences come from an adult with an advanced solid tumor such as melanoma, head and neck, liver or kidney cancer. Each CDR3 is given without its conserved first and last residue. Rows give clone size only sometimes, using once, few, many, or a class for an expanded clone.

TRBJ1-5 TRBV27 once 11 ASSFVGEQPQH
TRBJ2-5 TRBV7-7 . 11 ASSLSFQETQY
TRBJ2-1 TRBV6-4 . 13 ASSVSGGAGGEQF
TRBJ2-7 TRBV10-3 . 11 AIRGQGIHEQY
TRBJ1-3 TRBV5-6 . 14 ASSLVGGMAGNTIY
TRBJ1-3 TRBV29-1 . 14 SVEDEQGNSGNTIY
TRBJ2-7 TRBV18 once 12 ASSPRSAGGEQY
TRBJ2-5 TRBV27 . 13 ASSSLQGSQETQY
TRBJ2-7 TRBV7-3 once 15 ASSPAPVGTKGREQY
TRBJ2-7 TRBV18 . 15 ASSPSMWGLSSYEQY
TRBJ2-6 TRBV29-1 once 12 SVEVSSGANVLT
TRBJ1-1 TRBV28 . 12 ASSLSFTVREAF
TRBJ1-1 TRBV4-3 few 15 ASSHIGNRGLNTEAF
TRBJ1-5 TRBV11-2 once 14 ASSLDWGLSNQPQH